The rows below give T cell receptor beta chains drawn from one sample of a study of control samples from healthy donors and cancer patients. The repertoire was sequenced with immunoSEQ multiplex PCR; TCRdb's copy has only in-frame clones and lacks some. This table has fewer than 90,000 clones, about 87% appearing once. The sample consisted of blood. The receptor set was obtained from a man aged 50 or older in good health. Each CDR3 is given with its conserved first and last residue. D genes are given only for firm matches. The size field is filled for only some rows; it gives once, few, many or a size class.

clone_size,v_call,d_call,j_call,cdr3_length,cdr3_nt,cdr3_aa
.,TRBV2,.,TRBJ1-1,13,TGTGCCAGCAGTGCCGGACTGAACACTGAAGCTTTCTTT,CASSAGLNTEAFF
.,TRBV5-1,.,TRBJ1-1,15,TGCGCCAGCACCGGGGGGAGATCCATGAACACTGAAGCTTTCTTT,CASTGGRSMNTEAFF
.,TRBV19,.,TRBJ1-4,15,TGTGCCAGTAGTTCACGACGGGATAACAATGAAAAACTGTTTTTT,CASSSRRDNNEKLFF
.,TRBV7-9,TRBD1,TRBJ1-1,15,TGTGCCAGCAGCTTAGAAGACAGGGATAACACTGAAGCTTTCTTT,CASSLEDRDNTEAFF
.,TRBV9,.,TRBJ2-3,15,TGTGCCAGCAGCCTCCGGTGGGGTCAGACAGATACGCAGTATTTT,CASSLRWGQTDTQYF
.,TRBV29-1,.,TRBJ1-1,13,TGCAGCGTTGCAGGGACCATGAACACTGAAGCTTTCTTT,CSVAGTMNTEAFF
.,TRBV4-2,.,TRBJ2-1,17,TGTGCCAGCAGCCAAGATGGGGGACCGGGCTCCTACAATGAGCAGTTCTTC,CASSQDGGPGSYNEQFF
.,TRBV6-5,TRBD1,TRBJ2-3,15,TGTGCCAGCAGCCCAATCGGACAGGGTACAGATACGCAGTATTTT,CASSPIGQGTDTQYF
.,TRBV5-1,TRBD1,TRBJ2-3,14,TGCGCCAGCAGGACGACAGGGATCGCAGATACGCAGTATTTT,CASRTTGIADTQYF
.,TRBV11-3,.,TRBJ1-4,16,TGTGCCAGCAGCTTAGGTCGACAGAGAATAGATGAAAAACTGTTTTTT,CASSLGRQRIDEKLFF
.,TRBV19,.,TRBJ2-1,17,TGTGCCAGTAGTATCCCGGGCCGGCCAGGGGCCTACAATGAGCAGTTCTTC,CASSIPGRPGAYNEQFF
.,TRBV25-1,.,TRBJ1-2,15,TGTGCCAGCAGTGAATTCGGGCAGGGGCCCTATGGCTACACCTTC,CASSEFGQGPYGYTF
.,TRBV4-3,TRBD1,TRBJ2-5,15,TGCGCCAGCAGCTCTGGACAGGGACCCCAAGAGACCCAGTACTTC,CASSSGQGPQETQYF
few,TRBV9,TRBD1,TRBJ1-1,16,TGTGCCAGCAGCGAGTCCGGGACAGGGGCTGACACTGAAGCTTTCTTT,CASSESGTGADTEAFF
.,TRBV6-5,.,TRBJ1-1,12,TGTGCCAGCATCTCACAGGGAAGTGAAGCTTTCTTT,CASISQGSEAFF
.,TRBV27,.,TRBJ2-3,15,TGTGCCAGCAGCGAGCGGGCTTCTAGCACAGATACGCAGTATTTT,CASSERASSTDTQYF
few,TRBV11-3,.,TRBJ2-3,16,TGTGCCAGCAGCTTTCAACCAGGGGCCTACACAGATACGCAGTATTTT,CASSFQPGAYTDTQYF
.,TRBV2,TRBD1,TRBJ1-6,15,TGTGCCAGCAGTGGAGGGGGCGACTATAATTCACCCCTCCACTTT,CASSGGGDYNSPLHF
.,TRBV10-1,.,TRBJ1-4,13,TGCGCCAGCAGCGAAAGGAGGGGGGAAAAACTGTTTTTT,CASSERRGEKLFF
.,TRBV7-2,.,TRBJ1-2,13,TGTGCCAGCAGCTTAGCGTGGGCCTATGGCTACACCTTC,CASSLAWAYGYTF
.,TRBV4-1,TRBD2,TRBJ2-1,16,TGCGCCAGCAGCCAAGAACTAGCGGGTCCCTACAATGAGCAGTTCTTC,CASSQELAGPYNEQFF
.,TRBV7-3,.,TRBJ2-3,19,TGCGCCAGCAGCTTTTGGGGGGGCGTAAGGGCTCTTAGCACAGATACGCAGTATTTT,CASSFWGGVRALSTDTQYF
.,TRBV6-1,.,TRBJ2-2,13,TGTGCCAGCAGTGAATTAAACACCGGGGAGCTGTTTTTT,CASSELNTGELFF
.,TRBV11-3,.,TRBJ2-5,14,TGTGCCAGCAGCTTAGAAGGCCCCGGACAGACCCAGTACTTC,CASSLEGPGQTQYF
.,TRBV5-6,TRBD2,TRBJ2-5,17,TGTGCCAGCAGCTTGAGCACTAGCGGGGGGGCGAAGGAGACCCAGTACTTC,CASSLSTSGGAKETQYF
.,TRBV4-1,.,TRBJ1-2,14,TGCGCCAGCAGCCACGGCAGTGCGAACTATGGCTACACCTTC,CASSHGSANYGYTF
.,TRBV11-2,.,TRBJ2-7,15,TGTGCCAGCAGCTTAGGAAGCGGTAGCGGCTACGAGCAGTACTTC,CASSLGSGSGYEQYF
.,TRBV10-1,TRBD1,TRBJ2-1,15,TGCGCCAGCAGTGCGGACAGGGGCGAGTACAATGAGCAGTTCTTC,CASSADRGEYNEQFF
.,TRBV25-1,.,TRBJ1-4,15,TGTGCCAGCAGTGACGGGACTCGCGCTTTGGAAAAACTGTTTTTT,CASSDGTRALEKLFF
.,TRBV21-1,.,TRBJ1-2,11,TGTGCCAGCAGCAAAGGTCATGGCTACACCTTC,CASSKGHGYTF
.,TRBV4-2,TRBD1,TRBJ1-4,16,TGTGCCAGCAGCCAAGATAAAACGGCAGGGGGCGAAAAACTGTTTTTT,CASSQDKTAGGEKLFF
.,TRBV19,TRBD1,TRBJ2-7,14,TGTGCCAGTAGTATAGGGACAGGCTCCTACGAGCAGTACTTC,CASSIGTGSYEQYF
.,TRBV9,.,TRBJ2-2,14,TGTGCCAGCAGCGTAATTCAGTACACCGGGGAGCTGTTTTTT,CASSVIQYTGELFF
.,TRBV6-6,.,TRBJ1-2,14,TGTGCCAGCAGTCCCGGCTGGGGGCAGAGTGGCTACACCTTC,CASSPGWGQSGYTF
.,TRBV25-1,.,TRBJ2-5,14,TGTGCCAGCAGTGAGTCGGGCTCAACAGAGACCCAGTACTTC,CASSESGSTETQYF
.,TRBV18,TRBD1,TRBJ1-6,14,TGTGCCAGCTCGGCCGGACAGGAAAATTCACCCCTCCACTTT,CASSAGQENSPLHF
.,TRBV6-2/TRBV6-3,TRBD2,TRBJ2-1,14,TGTGCCAGCAGTTACTCGAGCGGGGTCAATGAGCAGTTCTTC,CASSYSSGVNEQFF
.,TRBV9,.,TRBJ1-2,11,TGTGCCAGCAGCTTAAACTATGGCTACACCTTC,CASSLNYGYTF
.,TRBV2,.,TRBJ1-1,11,TGTGCCAGCAAAGAAAACACTGAAGCTTTCTTT,CASKENTEAFF
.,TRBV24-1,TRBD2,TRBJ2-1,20,TGTGCCACCAGCCCAAACAGGGGACTAGCGGGAGTTAGTAGCTACAATGAGCAGTTCTTC,CATSPNRGLAGVSSYNEQFF
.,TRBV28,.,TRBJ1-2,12,TGTGCCAGCACCTCTGGGGGGGATGGCTACACCTTC,CASTSGGDGYTF
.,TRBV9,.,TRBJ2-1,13,TGTGCCAGCGGGAGGAGTAGACACAATGAGCAGTTCTTC,CASGRSRHNEQFF
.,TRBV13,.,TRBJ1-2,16,TGTGCCAGCAGCGATCCCATTTCGGCAGTTAACTATGGCTACACCTTC,CASSDPISAVNYGYTF
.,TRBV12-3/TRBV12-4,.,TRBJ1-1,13,TGTGCCAGCAGTTTACCCACAGGCACTGAAGCTTTCTTT,CASSLPTGTEAFF
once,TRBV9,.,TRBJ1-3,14,TGTGCCAGCAGCGTAGACCCCTCTGGAAACACCATATATTTT,CASSVDPSGNTIYF
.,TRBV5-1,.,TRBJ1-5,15,TGCGCCAGCAGCTTGTTAGGGCTCTACGATCAGCCCCAGCATTTT,CASSLLGLYDQPQHF
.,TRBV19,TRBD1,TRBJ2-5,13,TGTGCCAGTAGTCAGGGGGCGGGGGAGACCCAGTACTTC,CASSQGAGETQYF
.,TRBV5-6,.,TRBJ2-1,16,TGTGCCAGCAGCTTGAAAGAGTCCCGATCCTACAATGAGCAGTTCTTC,CASSLKESRSYNEQFF
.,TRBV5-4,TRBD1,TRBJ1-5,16,TGTGCCAGCAGCTCAGGGGGGGGTTATAGCAATCAGCCCCAGCATTTT,CASSSGGGYSNQPQHF
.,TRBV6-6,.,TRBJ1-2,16,TGTGCCAGCAGTTATTCTGGAGACATTCCTCGTTATGGCTACACCTTC,CASSYSGDIPRYGYTF